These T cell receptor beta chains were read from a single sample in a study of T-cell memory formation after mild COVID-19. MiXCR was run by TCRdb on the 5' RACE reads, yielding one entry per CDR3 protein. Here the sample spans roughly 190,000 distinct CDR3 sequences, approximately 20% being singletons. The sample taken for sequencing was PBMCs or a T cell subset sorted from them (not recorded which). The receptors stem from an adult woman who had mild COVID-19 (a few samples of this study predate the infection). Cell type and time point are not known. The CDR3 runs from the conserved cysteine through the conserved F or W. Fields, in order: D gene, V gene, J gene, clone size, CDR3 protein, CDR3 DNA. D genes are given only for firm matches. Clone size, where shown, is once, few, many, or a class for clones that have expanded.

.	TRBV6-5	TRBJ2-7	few	CASTPSGRENLYEQYF	TGTGCCAGCACCCCATCGGGCAGGGAAAACCTCTACGAGCAGTACTTC
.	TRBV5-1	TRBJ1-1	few	CASSLDHVSGEAFF	TGCGCCAGCAGCTTGGATCATGTGTCAGGGGAAGCTTTCTTT
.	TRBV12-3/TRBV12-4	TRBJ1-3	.	CASSLSGGAGNTIYF	TGTGCCAGCAGTTTATCCGGGGGCGCTGGAAACACCATATATTTT
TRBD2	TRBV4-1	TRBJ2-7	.	CASSQRTSGGVYEQYF	TGCGCCAGCAGCCAGAGGACTAGCGGGGGGGTATACGAGCAGTACTTC
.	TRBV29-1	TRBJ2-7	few	CSVEVVGVANEQYF	TGCAGCGTTGAAGTCGTCGGAGTTGCGAACGAGCAGTACTTC
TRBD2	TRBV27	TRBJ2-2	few	CASRPDHLAGGSGELFF	TGTGCCAGCAGGCCGGACCATCTAGCGGGAGGGTCCGGGGAGCTGTTTTTT
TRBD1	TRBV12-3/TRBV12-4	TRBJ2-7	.	CASRPDRGGGYEQYF	TGTGCCAGCAGACCTGACAGGGGAGGCGGATACGAGCAGTACTTC
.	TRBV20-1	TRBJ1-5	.	CSTSRSMGQPQHF	TGCAGTACCTCCAGGTCAATGGGTCAGCCCCAGCATTTT
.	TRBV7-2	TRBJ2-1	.	CASSLALAPYNEQFF	TGTGCCAGCAGCTTGGCTCTAGCGCCCTACAATGAGCAGTTCTTC
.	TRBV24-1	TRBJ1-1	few	CATSDFTYTEAFF	TGTGCCACCAGTGATTTCACATACACTGAAGCTTTCTTT
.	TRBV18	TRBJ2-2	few	CASSPGTPNTGELFF	TGTGCCAGCTCACCAGGGACACCGAACACCGGGGAGCTGTTTTTT
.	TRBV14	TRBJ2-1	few	CASSPLGNGMGNEQFF	TGTGCCAGCAGCCCCCTGGGGAACGGGATGGGGAATGAGCAGTTCTTC
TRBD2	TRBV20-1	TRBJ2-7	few	CSARVASGGANYEQYF	TGCAGTGCTAGAGTGGCTAGCGGGGGGGCTAACTACGAGCAGTACTTC
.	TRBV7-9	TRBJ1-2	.	CASSSSGTDYGYTF	TGTGCCAGCAGCTCTAGCGGGACGGACTATGGCTACACCTTC
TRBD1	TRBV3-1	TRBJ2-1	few	CASSQYTGTGLFF	TGTGCCAGCAGCCAGTATACCGGGACAGGGCTGTTCTTC
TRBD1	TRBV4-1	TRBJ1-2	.	CASSQDSGTGAYGYTF	TGCGCCAGCAGCCAAGATTCCGGGACAGGGGCCTATGGCTACACCTTC
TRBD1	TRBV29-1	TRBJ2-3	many	CSVDRLDTQYF	TGCAGCGTGGACAGGCTAGATACGCAGTATTTT
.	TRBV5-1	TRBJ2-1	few	CASSRDTVDNEQFF	TGCGCCAGCAGCCGCGACACGGTGGACAATGAGCAGTTCTTC
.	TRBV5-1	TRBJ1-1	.	CASTYGDGEAFF	TGCGCCAGCACCTACGGGGACGGAGAAGCTTTCTTT
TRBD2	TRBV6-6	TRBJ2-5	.	CASSYPGGVQETQYF	TGTGCCAGCAGTTACCCGGGAGGCGTCCAAGAGACCCAGTACTTC
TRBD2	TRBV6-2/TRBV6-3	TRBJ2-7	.	CASSYSRLVAGGGEQYF	TGTGCCAGCAGTTACTCCCGCTTAGTAGCGGGGGGAGGTGAGCAGTACTTC
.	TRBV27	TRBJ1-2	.	CASSRSTSYGYTF	TGTGCCAGCAGTCGATCCACAAGTTATGGCTACACCTTC
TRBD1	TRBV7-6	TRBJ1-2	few	CASSGTAGGYTF	TGTGCCAGCAGCGGGACAGCGGGTGGCTACACCTTC
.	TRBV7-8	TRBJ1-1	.	CASSLGWVGVNTEAFF	TGTGCCAGCAGCTTAGGATGGGTCGGGGTGAACACTGAAGCTTTCTTT
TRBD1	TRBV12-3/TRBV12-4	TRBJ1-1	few	CASSWQGAGGTEAFF	TGTGCCAGCAGTTGGCAGGGGGCAGGGGGCACTGAAGCTTTCTTT
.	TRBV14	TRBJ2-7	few	CASSPSYGGISYEQYF	TGTGCCAGCAGCCCTTCCTATGGAGGGATCTCCTACGAGCAGTACTTC
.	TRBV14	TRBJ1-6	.	CASSQDLGRNSPLHF	TGTGCCAGCAGCCAAGATTTAGGCCGAAATTCACCCCTCCACTTT
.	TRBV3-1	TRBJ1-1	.	CASSQAGREAFF	TGTGCCAGCAGCCAAGCAGGGCGAGAAGCTTTCTTT
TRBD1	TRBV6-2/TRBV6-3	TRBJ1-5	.	CASGGQGNQPQHF	TGTGCCAGCGGGGGACAGGGCAATCAGCCCCAGCATTTT
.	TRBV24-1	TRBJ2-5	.	CATQEPGEETQYF	TGTGCCACCCAAGAGCCGGGGGAAGAGACCCAGTACTTC
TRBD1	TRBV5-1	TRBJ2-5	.	CASQTGAGETQYF	TGCGCCAGCCAAACAGGGGCTGGGGAGACCCAGTACTTC
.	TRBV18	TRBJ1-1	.	CASSPRQELNTEAFF	TGTGCCAGCTCACCTCGACAGGAACTAAACACTGAAGCTTTCTTT
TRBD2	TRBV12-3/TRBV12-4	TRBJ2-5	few	CASRATSGAQETQYF	TGTGCCAGCAGAGCCACTAGCGGGGCCCAAGAGACCCAGTACTTC
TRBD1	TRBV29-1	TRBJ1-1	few	CSGGDRDAFF	TGCAGCGGGGGGGACAGGGACGCTTTCTTT
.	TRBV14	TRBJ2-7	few	CASSPGPPYEQYF	TGTGCCAGCAGCCCGGGTCCCCCCTACGAGCAGTACTTC
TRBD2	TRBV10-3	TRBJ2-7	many	CASSGNSYEQYF	TGTGCCTCAAGCGGGAACTCCTACGAGCAGTACTTC
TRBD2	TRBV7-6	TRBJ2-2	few	CASSLWGGANTGELFF	TGTGCCAGCAGCCTCTGGGGAGGGGCGAACACCGGGGAGCTGTTTTTT
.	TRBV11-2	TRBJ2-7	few	CASSFGRSYEQYF	TGTGCCAGCAGCTTCGGGCGGTCCTACGAGCAGTACTTC